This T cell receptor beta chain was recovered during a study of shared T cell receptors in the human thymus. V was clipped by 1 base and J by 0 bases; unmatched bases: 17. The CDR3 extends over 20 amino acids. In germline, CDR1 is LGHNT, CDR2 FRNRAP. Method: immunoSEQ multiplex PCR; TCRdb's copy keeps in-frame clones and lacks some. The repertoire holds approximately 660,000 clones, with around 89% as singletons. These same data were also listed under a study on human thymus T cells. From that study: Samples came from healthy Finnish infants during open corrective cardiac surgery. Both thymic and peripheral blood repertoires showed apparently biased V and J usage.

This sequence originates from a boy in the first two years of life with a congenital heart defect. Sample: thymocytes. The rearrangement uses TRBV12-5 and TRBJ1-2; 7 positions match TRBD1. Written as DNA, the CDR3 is TGTGCTAGTGGTTTGGGTCCGCCCCAGGGCGGACAGGACCCTAACTATGGCTACACCTTC. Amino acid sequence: CASGLGPPQGGQDPNYGYTF. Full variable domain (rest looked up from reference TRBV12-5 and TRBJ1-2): DARVTQTPRHKVTEMGQEVTMRCQPILGHNTVFWYRQTMMQGLELLAYFRNRAPLDDSGMPKDRFSAEMPDATLATLKIQPSEPRDSAVYFCASGLGPPQGGQDPNYGYTFGSGTRLTVV.